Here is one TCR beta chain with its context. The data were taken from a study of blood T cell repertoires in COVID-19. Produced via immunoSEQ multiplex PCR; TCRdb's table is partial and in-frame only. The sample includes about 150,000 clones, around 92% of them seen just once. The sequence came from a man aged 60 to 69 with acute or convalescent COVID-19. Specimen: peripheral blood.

CDR3 sequence reads: CASSLRGVSGGTGELFF. The CDR3 DNA sequence: TGTGCCAGCAGCTTGAGGGGCGTCAGCGGGGGAACCGGGGAGCTGTTTTTT. This chain links TRBV7-8 with TRBJ2-2; TRBD2 aligns across 8 bases. V gave up 3 bases and J gave up 5 bases; unmatched junction bases: 11. The CDR3 loop spans 17 amino acids. The V gene's germline CDR1 is SGHVS and CDR2 FQNEAQ.